This TCR beta chain was captured by sequencing in a study of long-term antiretroviral therapy in people with HIV. The study's findings and limits: Pre-ART expanded TRB clones stayed dominant throughout, though often decreasing after ART.

Runs used v3.0 of the immunoSEQ assay and were done at survey level. Profiled with immunoSEQ multiplex PCR; TCRdb holds only in-frame clones, not every one. The repertoire holds about 20,000 clones, with about nine tenths as singletons. This clone was seen a few times. Its target is unknown. The sequencing here drew on unsorted PBMCs, taken 0.5 years after starting antiretroviral therapy. The source of this sequence is a man in his forties or fifties with HIV.

CDR3 loop: CSVGDSHTGEQYF. CDR3 sequence (DNA): TGCAGCGTTGGGGACAGCCACACCGGCGAGCAGTACTTC. The genes are TRBV29-1 and TRBJ2-7; 7 bases are shared with TRBD1. Germline-derived CDR1 and CDR2 are SQVTM and ANQGSEA. The length of the CDR3 is 13 residues. The junction had 9 bases not matched to a gene; V was cut back by 4 bases and J by 6 bases.